What follows are 27 T cell receptor beta chains derived from one specimen sequenced in a study of blood T cell repertoires in COVID-19. Data came from immunoSEQ multiplex PCR; TCRdb stores just in-frame clones and leaves some out. The data contain about 360,000 clones, approximately 86% of them seen just once; the ten biggest clones take up over 2.5%. The sample comprised peripheral blood. The receptor set was obtained from a human donor in a cohort sampled during active COVID-19.

The chain is built from TRBV2 and TRBJ1-5; the match to TRBD1 covers 11 bases. The germline V gene has CDR1 SNHLY and CDR2 FYNNEI. The CDR3 runs 16 residues. V shed 1 base and J 5 bases; nucleotides not matched to a gene: 4. CDR3 DNA: TGTGCCAGCAGTGAAGGGACAGGGGGCGCCCATCAGCCCCAGCATTTT. It translates to CASSEGTGGAHQPQHF.

The chain recombines TRBV10-3 with TRBJ2-4; no clear D gene. The V end lost 2 bases, the J end lost 0 bases, and 5 bases lay between the germline ends. This CDR3 has 14 residues. Germline V gene lookup returns CDR1 ENHRY and CDR2 SYGVKD. CDR3 region: CAISEGQAKNIQYF. In DNA form, the CDR3 reads TGTGCCATCAGTGAGGGGCAAGCCAAAAACATTCAGTACTTC.

A few counts support this clone. The J gene is TRBJ1-5, the V gene TRBV2; a possible D gene is TRBD1 (5 bases). Germline V gene lookup returns CDR1 SNHLY and CDR2 FYNNEI. The CDR3 sequence is 12 residues long. V shed 3 bases and J shed 11 bases, with 11 bases lying between them. CDR3 DNA: TGTGCCAGCAGTGACACTCGGGACTCCCAGCATTTT. Translating gives CASSDTRDSQHF.

This chain uses TRBV4-2 with TRBJ2-1; a weak D match, TRBD2 (6 bases). The CDR3 totals 15 residues. Trimming removed 6 bases at V and 5 bases at J, with 17 bases between. Germline values: CDR1 LGHNA, CDR2 YNFKEQ. This CDR3 reads CASRLREKPHNEQFF. In DNA, the CDR3 is TGTGCCAGCAGACTCCGGGAGAAACCCCACAATGAGCAGTTCTTC.

In its sample, this clone was seen a few times. The rearrangement joins TRBV15 to TRBJ2-1; a possible D gene is TRBD2 (6 bases). The CDR3 length is 16 residues. CDR1 and CDR2 from the germline V gene are LNHNV and YYDKDF (reference sequence). The V gene lost 3 bases and the J gene lost 12 bases, with 24 bases spanning the gap. The CDR3 loop is CATSSGLANFHSRQFF. Written as DNA, the CDR3 is TGTGCCACCAGCAGTGGGCTAGCGAACTTTCACTCCCGGCAGTTCTTC.

About this clone: The same CDR3 is also encoded by other DNA sequences in this sample. DNA of the CDR3: TGCGCCAGCAGCTGGGGGCAAAGCCAAGAGACCCAGTACTTC. The encoded protein is CASSWGQSQETQYF. This chain links TRBV5-1 with TRBJ2-5; D is possibly TRBD1 (6 bases). There are 14 residues in the CDR3. V was cut by 3 bases and J by 1 base, with 10 bases left in between. In germline, CDR1 is SGHRS, CDR2 YFSETQ.

The chain combines TRBV29-1 with TRBJ2-1; 8 positions agree with TRBD2. This CDR3 spans 15 amino acids. The V segment lost 2 bases and the J segment 5 bases; nucleotides outside the gene matches: 8. The germline V gene has CDR1 SQVTM and CDR2 ANQGSEA. Written as DNA, the CDR3 is TGCAGCGTTGAACGGGAGCTAGCGGGCAACAATGAGCAGTTCTTC. Encoded protein: CSVERELAGNNEQFF.

This chain links TRBV10-3 with TRBJ1-2; possibly TRBD1 for D (5 bases). This CDR3 has 14 residues. Germline-derived CDR1 and CDR2 are ENHRY and SYGVKD. V lost 3 bases to trimming and J lost 3 bases, with 11 bases between them. The CDR3 here is CAISDTGPYYGYTF. The CDR3 nucleotides are TGTGCCATCAGTGATACAGGACCATACTATGGCTACACCTTC.

This chain links TRBV11-2 with TRBJ2-1; D unclear. The CDR3 totals 13 residues. CDR1 SGHAT and CDR2 FQNNGV come from the germline V gene. V lost 4 bases and J 15 bases, leaving 19 bases between the germline ends. This CDR3 reads CASSSRLGFSLFF. The CDR3 region has the DNA TGTGCCAGCAGCTCAAGGTTGGGCTTTTCTCTGTTCTTC.

The chain employs TRBV6-6 and TRBJ1-3; TRBD1 matches at 7 bases. V lost 5 bases and J lost 0; bases outside the gene matches: 4. The CDR3 is made up of 15 amino acids. The germline V gene encodes CDR1 MNHNY and CDR2 SVGAGI (reference sequence). CDR3 amino acids: CASSLDRDSGNTIYF. The CDR3 DNA reads as TGTGCCAGCAGTCTCGACAGGGACTCTGGAAACACCATATATTTT.

This chain connects TRBV6-6 to TRBJ2-7; 8 bases map to TRBD1. The V and J ends lost 2 bases and 3 bases, in that order; junction bases with no gene match: 6. This CDR3 spans 15 amino acids. In germline, CDR1 is MNHNY, CDR2 SVGAGI (reference sequence). As DNA, the CDR3 is TGTGCCAGCAGTTACCTCCGGGACAGGAACTACGAGCAGTACTTC. Translating it yields CASSYLRDRNYEQYF.

This clone has only one observation. CDR3 DNA: TGTGCCAGTAGTAGGAATCAGGGGGCCGGCAGCAATCAGCCCCAGCATTTT. Protein sequence: CASSRNQGAGSNQPQHF. The chain carries TRBV19 and TRBJ1-5; 8 positions agree with TRBD1. Germline values: CDR1 LNHDA, CDR2 SQIVND (reference sequence). The CDR3 extends over 17 amino acids. Losses at the gene ends were 4 bases for V and 1 base for J; bases not matched to a gene: 9.

The chain links TRBV7-6 to TRBJ1-1; no firm D call. This CDR3 region has 11 residues. Germline CDR1 is SGHVS and CDR2 is FNYEAQ. V dropped 3 bases and J dropped 8 bases, with 7 bases sitting between them. The CDR3 DNA sequence: TGTGCCAGCAGCTTTGGGGAGGAAGCTTTCTTT. Translating it yields CASSFGEEAFF. The whole variable domain, remainder taken from reference TRBV7-6 and TRBJ1-1, is GAGVSQSPRYKVTKRGQDVALRCDPISGHVSLYWYRQALGQGPEFLTYFNYEAQQDKSGLPNDRFSAERPEGSISTLTIQRTEQRDSAMYRCASSFGEEAFFGQGTRLTVV.

The rearrangement joins TRBV13 to TRBJ2-7, with 7 bases lining up with TRBD1. Germline CDR1 and CDR2: PRHDT and FYEKMQ (reference sequence). V lost 5 bases and J lost 5; bases outside the gene matches: 15. CDR3 size: 16 residues. Written as DNA, the CDR3 is TGTGCCAGCAGCCTGGGGACAGAAACGGCCACGGACGAGCAGTACTTC. Protein: CASSLGTETATDEQYF. Filled out from reference TRBV13 and TRBJ2-7, the complete variable domain reads AAGVIQSPRHLIKEKRETATLKCYPIPRHDTVYWYQQGPGQDPQFLISFYEKMQSDKGSIPDRFSAQQFSDYHSELNMSSLELGDSALYFCASSLGTETATDEQYFGPGTRLTVT.

V usage is TRBV4-2 and J usage is TRBJ1-5; TRBD1 might be the D (6 bases). V shed 0 bases and J shed 4 bases, with 13 bases lying between them. CDR1 LGHNA and CDR2 YNFKEQ come from the germline V gene. This CDR3 spans 16 amino acids. The CDR3 region is CASSQEPRRGNQPQHF. As DNA, the CDR3 is TGTGCCAGCAGCCAAGAACCGCGCAGGGGTAATCAGCCCCAGCATTTT.

The chain is built from TRBV28 and TRBJ2-6, with TRBD1 matching over 7 bases. The trim removed 6 bases at V and 2 bases at J, leaving 16 bases unmatched. This CDR3 comprises 19 residues. Germline CDR1 and CDR2: MDHEN and SYDVKM. The CDR3 nucleotides are TGTGCCAGCAGCACGCAGATCGACAGGGTAGGAACTGGGGCCAACGTCCTGACTTTC. It specifies CASSTQIDRVGTGANVLTF.

The chain combines TRBV7-9 with TRBJ2-1, with 15 bases aligning to TRBD2. V was pared by 5 bases and J by 11 bases, with 7 bases of the junction left unmatched. This CDR3 region has 15 residues. Germline assignment: CDR1 SEHNR and CDR2 FQNEAQ (reference sequence). The CDR3 loop reads CASSAPGLAGGKQFF. CDR3 nucleotide sequence: TGTGCCAGCAGCGCCCCGGGACTAGCGGGAGGAAAGCAGTTCTTC. The full variable domain, its missing parts supplied by reference TRBV7-9 and TRBJ2-1, is DTGVSQNPRHKITKRGQNVTFRCDPISEHNRLYWYRQTLGQGPEFLTYFQNEAQLEKSRLLSDRFSAERPKGSFSTLEIQRTEQGDSAMYLCASSAPGLAGGKQFFGPGTRLTVL.

The chain recombines TRBV4-2 with TRBJ1-3, with no clear D. The CDR3 is 16 amino acids. In germline, CDR1 is LGHNA, CDR2 YNFKEQ. Trimming took off 0 bases at V and 0 bases at J, with 9 bases between the two ends. The CDR3 loop is CASSQDQQNSGNTIYF. The CDR3, as DNA: TGTGCCAGCAGCCAAGATCAACAGAACTCTGGAAACACCATATATTTT.

This clone was seen only a few times. The rearrangement joins TRBV6-5 to TRBJ1-3; possible D gene TRBD1, 5 bases. V was cut by 6 bases and J by 0 bases, with 12 bases left in between. This CDR3 is 15 amino acids long. CDR1 and CDR2 (germline): MNHEY, SVGAGI. The DNA of the CDR3 is TGTGCCAGCAGCTCCGGGACTGACTCTGGAAACACCATATATTTT. Amino acids: CASSSGTDSGNTIYF.

The sample holds a few counts of this clone. The chain uses TRBV29-1 and TRBJ2-7; 7 nucleotides match TRBD1. CDR1 is SQVTM and CDR2 is ANQGSEA in the germline V gene. V trimming: 4 bases; J trimming: 4 bases; junction bases outside the gene matches: 13. The CDR3 spans 15 residues. The CDR3 DNA follows: TGCAGCGTTGTACGAGGGGGCGAAGGACCTTACGAGCAGTACTTC. It codes for CSVVRGGEGPYEQYF.

This clone showed up just once. The CDR3 nucleotides read TGTGCCAGCAGCTTGGTGTTTGGGACAGGGGTCCAAGAGACCCAGTACTTC. It encodes CASSLVFGTGVQETQYF. The chain has TRBV5-6 and TRBJ2-5, with TRBD1 matching over 10 bases. CDR1 SGHDT and CDR2 YYEEEE come from the germline V gene. The ends lost 0 bases at V and 1 base at J; junction bases unmatched: 6. CDR3 length equals 17 residues.

Concerning this clone itself: The same CDR3 can be traced to other DNA sequences in this sample. V gene TRBV5-1 combines with J gene TRBJ2-7, with 12 bases matching TRBD1. The CDR3 runs 14 residues. CDR1 and CDR2 from the germline V gene are SGHRS and YFSETQ. J lost 4 bases, V lost 4 bases, and 3 bases had no gene match. CDR3 sequence (DNA): TGCGCCAGCAGCCCGGGACAGGGGGCGTACGAGCAGTACTTC. Translating it yields CASSPGQGAYEQYF.

This clone was observed once. This sequence joins TRBV6-6 and TRBJ1-5, with TRBD1 matching over 7 bases. The CDR3 runs to 15 residues. The V and J ends lost 6 bases and 7 bases, in that order; junction bases with no gene match: 12. The germline CDR1 and CDR2 sequences are MNHNY and SVGAGI (reference sequence). CDR3 in amino acids: CASRPPDREDQPQHF. CDR3 nucleotides: TGTGCCAGCAGACCCCCTGACAGGGAGGACCAGCCCCAGCATTTT.

This clone was counted only a few times. The V gene is TRBV4-2, the J gene TRBJ1-1; the D gene is possibly TRBD1 (5 bases). Deletions cut 4 bases from V and 4 bases from J, with 10 bases between. Per germline, CDR1 LGHNA and CDR2 YNFKEQ. The CDR3 contains 13 residues. CDR3 region: CASSPVRGTEAFF. The CDR3 DNA is TGTGCCAGCAGCCCGGTTAGGGGCACTGAAGCTTTCTTT.

The genes are TRBV13 and TRBJ2-3, with 7 bases identical to TRBD2. This CDR3 spans 17 amino acids. Germline lookup yields CDR1 PRHDT and CDR2 FYEKMQ (reference sequence). The V and J ends lost 5 bases and 2 bases, in that order; junction bases with no gene match: 13. The CDR3 DNA is TGTGCCAGCAGCCAACTTCCGAAGGGACTAATCACAGATACGCAGTATTTT. Residues: CASSQLPKGLITDTQYF.

This clone appeared once. The rearrangement links TRBV19 to TRBJ2-3, with a possible D match to TRBD1 (5 bases). Per the germline V gene, CDR1 is LNHDA and CDR2 is SQIVND (reference sequence). V lost 2 bases, J lost 3 bases, and 6 bases lay in between. The CDR3 has 13 residues. The CDR3 DNA is TGTGCCAGTAGTATATCAGGGACAGATACGCAGTATTTT. This codes for CASSISGTDTQYF.

Comment on this clone: At the DNA level, this CDR3 is encoded by other sequences in the same sample as well. The J gene is TRBJ2-3, the V gene TRBV2; 10 positions agree with TRBD1. The junction had 2 bases not matched to a gene; V was cut back by 5 bases and J by 0 bases. CDR1 is SNHLY, CDR2 FYNNEI, per germline. This CDR3 spans 15 amino acids. CDR3 sequence reads: CASSRDRGSTDTQYF. The DNA of the CDR3 is TGTGCCAGCAGTCGGGACAGGGGTAGCACAGATACGCAGTATTTT.